The 25 T cell receptor beta chains reported below all come from one sample, sequenced in a study of blood T cell repertoires in COVID-19. The table came from immunoSEQ multiplex PCR; TCRdb's copy has only in-frame clones and leaves some out. This table has about 200,000 clones, about 86% appearing once. The sequenced material came from PBMCs or T cells enriched from blood (not recorded which). The receptors originated from a woman aged 40 to 50 with acute COVID-19.

This chain connects TRBV28 to TRBJ2-7; 9 bases are shared with TRBD2. Germline CDR1 is MDHEN and CDR2 is SYDVKM. V shed 6 bases, J shed 0 bases, and the junction held 3 bases outside the gene matches. There are 14 residues in the CDR3. CDR3 amino acids: CASRDSGSSYEQYF. The CDR3 region has the DNA TGTGCCAGCAGGGATAGCGGGAGCTCCTACGAGCAGTACTTC.

This clone came up a few times. The rearrangement uses TRBV28 and TRBJ1-1, with TRBD1 matching 7 bases. The CDR3 extends over 13 amino acids. Germline V lookup: CDR1 MDHEN, CDR2 SYDVKM. With V trimmed by 8 bases and J by 8 bases, 11 bases remained unmatched. The CDR3 DNA reads as TGTGCCAGCCTTCGACAGGGACGGCGAGAAGCTTTCTTT. Residues: CASLRQGRREAFF.

This chain uses TRBV28 with TRBJ1-6; the D is unclear. Trimming removed 5 bases from V and 0 bases from J, with 17 bases in between. Germline V lookup: CDR1 MDHEN, CDR2 SYDVKM. This CDR3 comprises 18 residues. The CDR3 protein is CASSLNFYGSSYNSPLHF. The CDR3 bases are TGTGCCAGCAGTCTTAATTTCTACGGGAGCTCCTATAATTCACCCCTCCACTTT.

The chain links TRBV25-1 to TRBJ2-1; a possible D gene is TRBD2 (6 bases). Germline CDR1 MGHDK, CDR2 SYGVNS. The ends were cut back, 5 bases at V and 3 bases at J, with 20 bases in the middle. This CDR3 is 17 amino acids long. The CDR3 sequence is CASSMIGTPGIYNEQFF. The CDR3 DNA sequence: TGTGCCAGCAGTATGATCGGGACTCCGGGGATCTACAATGAGCAGTTCTTC.

The chain recombines TRBV4-2 with TRBJ2-5; TRBD1 matches at 8 bases. The CDR3 is 15 residues long. V shed 0 bases, J shed 5 bases, and the junction held 5 bases outside the gene matches. Germline V gives CDR1 LGHNA, CDR2 YNFKEQ. The CDR3 nucleotides are TGTGCCAGCAGCCAAGATCAGGGGGCTGGGGAGACCCAGTACTTC. This sequence encodes CASSQDQGAGETQYF.

The CDR3 DNA reads as TGTGCCACCAGCAGGGGGACAGGGGGGACGTTCAATGAGCAGTTCTTC. It translates to CATSRGTGGTFNEQFF. The chain is built from TRBV15 and TRBJ2-1; 11 nucleotides line up with TRBD1. V dropped 3 bases and J dropped 6; count of bases not matched to a gene: 7. Germline V lookup: CDR1 LNHNV, CDR2 YYDKDF (reference sequence). The CDR3 covers 16 residues.

V gene TRBV29-1 combines with J gene TRBJ2-7, with D tentatively TRBD2 (6 bases). This CDR3 is built from 12 residues. The V gene lost 4 bases and the J gene lost 4 bases, with 11 bases spanning the gap. Germline CDR1 reads SQVTM; CDR2 reads ANQGSEA. Written as DNA, the CDR3 is TGCAGCGTTGGGGAGGCCCGGTACGAGCAGTACTTC. Its protein product is CSVGEARYEQYF.

The chain recombines TRBV13 with TRBJ2-3, with 9 bases fitting TRBD2. J gave up 3 bases and V 5 bases, and 12 bases lay outside the gene matches. The CDR3 runs to 17 residues. Germline values: CDR1 PRHDT, CDR2 FYEKMQ (reference sequence). The CDR3 region is CASSLYPPSGRTDTQYF. CDR3 DNA sequence: TGTGCCAGCAGCCTTTATCCCCCGAGCGGGAGGACAGATACGCAGTATTTT.

The chain joins TRBV5-1 to TRBJ2-2, with 13 bases fitting TRBD2. This CDR3 has 18 residues. V gave up 4 bases and J gave up 2 bases; unmatched junction bases: 8. CDR1 SGHRS and CDR2 YFSETQ come from the germline V gene. The CDR3 nucleotides read TGCGCCAGCAGCCCCCGACTAGCGGGAGGCCCTAACACCGGGGAGCTGTTTTTT. Translated: CASSPRLAGGPNTGELFF.

The V gene is TRBV30, the J gene TRBJ1-2; TRBD1 might be the D (5 bases). V was cut by 0 bases and J by 6 bases, with 11 bases left in between. CDR3 length: 13 residues. Germline CDR1 and CDR2: GTSNPN and SVGIG (reference sequence). CDR3 sequence: CAWSVQGVDGYTF. The DNA for the CDR3 is TGTGCCTGGAGTGTACAAGGGGTAGATGGCTACACCTTC.

The V gene is TRBV2, the J gene TRBJ2-1, with D maybe TRBD2 (5 bases). Germline assignment: CDR1 SNHLY and CDR2 FYNNEI. The ends were cut back, 4 bases at V and 0 bases at J, with 22 bases in the middle. The length of the CDR3 is 19 residues. This CDR3 reads CASSGVGSGNFPSYNEQFF. CDR3 sequence (DNA): TGTGCCAGCAGTGGGGTTGGAAGCGGAAACTTCCCCTCCTACAATGAGCAGTTCTTC. Full variable domain (remainder filled in from reference TRBV2 and TRBJ2-1): EPEVTQTPSHQVTQMGQEVILRCVPISNHLYFYWYRQILGQKVEFLVSFYNNEISEKSEIFDDQFSVERPDGSNFTLKIRSTKLEDSAMYFCASSGVGSGNFPSYNEQFFGPGTRLTVL.

Only one count was recorded for this clone. V is TRBV19 and J is TRBJ2-7, with D possibly TRBD2 on 6 matching bases. Deletions cut 5 bases from V and 3 bases from J, with 17 bases between. The germline V gene has CDR1 LNHDA and CDR2 SQIVND (reference sequence). The CDR3 spans 15 residues. Written as DNA, the CDR3 is TGTGCCAGTAGTGCCCCGGGAGCAGCGAACTACGAGCAGTACTTC. Protein product: CASSAPGAANYEQYF.

This chain connects TRBV30 to TRBJ1-5; TRBD1 agrees at 7 bases. CDR1 is GTSNPN, CDR2 SVGIG, per germline (reference sequence). There are 15 residues in the CDR3. With 1 base clipped from V and 2 bases from J, the junction kept 5 bases outside the gene matches. CDR3 DNA sequence: TGTGCCTGGAGTGATGACAGGGTGGGCAATCAGCCCCAGCATTTT. This sequence encodes CAWSDDRVGNQPQHF. The variable domain in full, with the rest retrieved from reference TRBV30 and TRBJ1-5, is SQTIHQWPATLVQPVGSPLSLECTVEGTSNPNLYWYRQAAGRGLQLLFYSVGIGQISSEVPQNLSASRPQDRQFILSSKKLLLSDSGFYLCAWSDDRVGNQPQHFGDGTRLSIL.

The chain combines TRBV28 with TRBJ2-7, with a possible D match to TRBD2 (6 bases). Germline CDR1 reads MDHEN; CDR2 reads SYDVKM. CDR3 size: 15 residues. Between the trimmed V and J ends, which lost 6 bases and 1 base, there was a span of 16 bases. Here the CDR3 reads CASRNGGTASYEQYF. CDR3 DNA sequence: TGTGCCAGCAGAAACGGAGGGACGGCTTCCTACGAGCAGTACTTC.

This chain connects TRBV5-6 to TRBJ1-1; D is unclear. CDR1 SGHDT and CDR2 YYEEEE come from the germline V gene. V lost 2 bases and J 4 bases, leaving 9 bases between the germline ends. The length of the CDR3 is 13 residues. The CDR3 sequence: CASSLGGITEAFF. The CDR3 nucleotides are TGTGCCAGCAGCTTAGGAGGGATCACTGAAGCTTTCTTT.

This chain uses TRBV28 with TRBJ1-5; D is uncertain. In germline, CDR1 is MDHEN, CDR2 SYDVKM. This CDR3 region has 14 residues. The V gene lost 11 bases and the J gene lost 2 bases, with 16 bases spanning the gap. The CDR3 protein is CAVTLPGGNQPQHF. CDR3 DNA: TGTGCCGTTACTCTCCCGGGAGGCAATCAGCCCCAGCATTTT.

The chain has TRBV27 and TRBJ2-7; 7 nucleotides align to TRBD1. With V trimmed by 3 bases and J by 7 bases, 12 bases remained unmatched. CDR1 is MNHEY and CDR2 is SMNVEV in the germline V gene (reference sequence). This CDR3 region has 15 residues. CDR3 residues: CASSFDRTGKREQYF. CDR3 in DNA: TGTGCCAGCAGTTTTGACCGGACAGGTAAACGGGAGCAGTACTTC.

This rearrangement joins TRBV9 to TRBJ2-1; weak D call: TRBD1 (6 bases). Germline V gene sequence: CDR1 SGDLS, CDR2 YYNGEE. Trimming removed 1 base at V and 7 bases at J, with 12 bases between. The CDR3 extends over 14 amino acids. CDR3 sequence: CASSVTLQGNEQFF. The CDR3 DNA follows: TGTGCCAGCAGCGTAACACTTCAGGGGAATGAGCAGTTCTTC.

The chain links TRBV7-2 to TRBJ2-3; D not certain. Trimming took 2 bases from V and 8 from J, leaving 17 bases between them. The CDR3 is made up of 15 amino acids. Germline V gene data show CDR1 as SGHTA and CDR2 as FQGNSA. The CDR3 nucleotides read TGTGCCAGCAGCTTATTCCCAACCCCCTCGGGTACGCAGTATTTT. Translating it yields CASSLFPTPSGTQYF.

The rearrangement links TRBV4-3 to TRBJ2-7; 11 nucleotides agree with TRBD2. The CDR3 covers 17 residues. Germline-derived CDR1 and CDR2 are LGHNA and YSLEER. After removal of 2 bases from V and 5 bases from J, the junction contained 11 bases not matched to a gene. The CDR3 DNA is TGCGCCAGCAGCCAAACGGGACTAGCGGATCTACTGAACGAGCAGTACTTC. It is translated as CASSQTGLADLLNEQYF.

The chain employs TRBV18 and TRBJ2-1; D not resolved. This CDR3 contains 12 residues. The V and J ends lost 3 bases and 7 bases respectively, with 7 bases between them. Germline lookup yields CDR1 KGHSH and CDR2 LQKENI. The chain's CDR3 is CASSPVENEQFF. CDR3 coding DNA: TGTGCCAGCTCACCGGTAGAGAATGAGCAGTTCTTC.

CDR3 bases: TGTGCCAGCTCACCATTTGGGACAGTGAGAAACACCATATATTTT. This sequence encodes CASSPFGTVRNTIYF. The rearrangement joins TRBV18 to TRBJ1-3; 7 bases fit TRBD1. In germline, CDR1 is KGHSH, CDR2 LQKENI. The V gene end was trimmed by 2 bases and the J gene end by 5 bases; junction bases not matched to a gene: 6. CDR3 size: 15 residues.

The genes are TRBV4-3 and TRBJ2-7; 11 nucleotides line up with TRBD2. The trim removed 1 base at V and 4 bases at J, leaving 3 bases unmatched. The CDR3 sequence is 15 residues long. CDR1 and CDR2 from the germline V gene are LGHNA and YSLEER. This chain's CDR3 is CASSQGLAGIYEQYF. Written as DNA, the CDR3 is TGCGCCAGCAGCCAAGGACTAGCGGGAATTTACGAGCAGTACTTC.

The chain employs TRBV27 and TRBJ2-2; a weak D match, TRBD2 (6 bases). Germline CDR1 MNHEY, CDR2 SMNVEV (reference sequence). V gave up 2 bases and J gave up 5 bases, with 12 bases separating them. This CDR3 has 15 residues. The CDR3 bases are TGTGCCAGCAGTTTAGGACCGGCGGGGACCGGGGAGCTGTTTTTT. Its protein is CASSLGPAGTGELFF.

The J gene is TRBJ2-7, the V gene TRBV3-1 (or the pseudogene TRBV3-2); 7 bases align to TRBD2. The CDR3 extends over 15 amino acids. Looked up from germline, CDR1 is LGHDT and CDR2 is YNNKEL (reference sequence). The V segment lost 1 base and the J segment 5 bases; nucleotides outside the gene matches: 8. The CDR3 loop is CASSQVRAGSHEQYF. The CDR3 DNA follows: TGTGCCAGCAGCCAAGTTCGAGCGGGAAGCCACGAGCAGTACTTC.